The next 26 T cell receptor beta chains were all read from a single sample in a study of blood T cell repertoires in COVID-19. Some clones are missing from TCRdb's copy, which holds only in-frame ones; the method was immunoSEQ multiplex PCR. The table lists roughly 380,000 clones, more than 70% of them singletons. The sequenced sample was peripheral blood. The receptors derive from a woman aged 55 to 70 with COVID-19, enrolled during active disease.

This chain uses TRBV7-2 with TRBJ1-2; 7 bases line up with TRBD1. Germline CDR1 SGHTA, CDR2 FQGNSA. The ends lost 5 bases at V and 4 bases at J; junction bases unmatched: 7. This CDR3 contains 14 residues. The DNA for the CDR3 is TGTGCCAGCAGCCCCCGACAGGGATTCTATGGCTACACCTTC. This gives the protein CASSPRQGFYGYTF.

The CDR3 sequence is CAGETGTGAYGYTF. The CDR3 DNA reads as TGTGCCGGGGAGACCGGGACAGGGGCCTATGGCTACACCTTC. The chain has TRBV6-5 and TRBJ1-2; 10 bases match TRBD1. The CDR3 length is 14 residues. CDR1 and CDR2 (germline): MNHEY, SVGAGI. V was clipped by 11 bases and J by 4 bases; unmatched bases: 10.

V gene TRBV7-6 combines with J gene TRBJ1-3; D possibly corresponds to TRBD1 (6 bases). Germline V gene data show CDR1 as SGHVS and CDR2 as FNYEAQ. V lost 0 bases and J 0 bases, leaving 9 bases between the germline ends. The CDR3 loop spans 16 amino acids. The CDR3 loop reads CASSLAPGASGNTIYF. The CDR3 coding sequence is TGTGCCAGCAGCTTAGCGCCAGGGGCCTCTGGAAACACCATATATTTT.

This chain joins TRBV30 and TRBJ1-1; 9 bases are a match to TRBD1. The CDR3 is 13 residues long. With V trimmed by 5 bases and J by 1 base, 2 bases remained unmatched. Germline V gene lookup returns CDR1 GTSNPN and CDR2 SVGIG (reference sequence). CDR3 region: CAWGQGQNTEAFF. The CDR3 region has the DNA TGTGCCTGGGGACAGGGGCAGAACACTGAAGCTTTCTTT.

V gene TRBV7-9 combines with J gene TRBJ1-3, with D maybe TRBD1 (5 bases). CDR1 and CDR2 from the germline V gene are SEHNR and FQNEAQ (reference sequence). Trimming cost V 8 bases and J 1 base, with 15 bases left between them. The CDR3 has 15 amino acids. CDR3 sequence: CASAGGAVSGNTIYF. The CDR3 DNA reads as TGTGCCAGCGCTGGTGGGGCCGTGTCTGGAAACACCATATATTTT. The variable domain in full, with the rest retrieved from reference TRBV7-9 and TRBJ1-3, is DTGVSQNPRHKITKRGQNVTFRCDPISEHNRLYWYRQTLGQGPEFLTYFQNEAQLEKSRLLSDRFSAERPKGSFSTLEIQRTEQGDSAMYLCASAGGAVSGNTIYFGEGSWLTVV.

The chain is built from TRBV6-4 and TRBJ2-1; TRBD1 aligns across 8 bases. V lost 6 bases to trimming and J lost 0 bases; unmatched junction nucleotides: 4. Germline V CDR1 and CDR2: MRHNA, SNTAGT. The CDR3 consists of 15 residues. The chain's CDR3 is CASRVDRGSYNEQFF. As DNA, the CDR3 is TGTGCCAGCAGGGTAGACAGGGGCTCCTACAATGAGCAGTTCTTC.

The chain recombines TRBV5-1 with TRBJ1-1, with a possible D match to TRBD1 (6 bases). Per germline, CDR1 SGHRS and CDR2 YFSETQ. Trimming pared 4 bases from V and 2 bases from J, leaving 15 bases between. The CDR3 runs to 15 residues. The CDR3 nucleotides read TGCGCCAGCAGCCCCGGACAGACTACTAACACTGAAGCTTTCTTT. Protein product: CASSPGQTTNTEAFF.

The chain is built from TRBV19 and TRBJ1-1, with a weak D call TRBD1 (6 bases). This CDR3 comprises 15 residues. Germline V gene sequence: CDR1 LNHDA, CDR2 SQIVND (reference sequence). V was trimmed by 5 bases and J by 8 bases, leaving 21 bases between them. CDR3 nucleotide sequence: TGTGCCAGTAGTCCAAGAGGACAGCGGATGGGGGAAGCTTTCTTT. Protein product: CASSPRGQRMGEAFF.

The rearrangement uses TRBV25-1 and TRBJ1-1, with D possibly being TRBD1 (6 bases). Per germline, CDR1 MGHDK and CDR2 SYGVNS. Trimming removed 4 bases at V and 3 bases at J, with 15 bases between. The CDR3 totals 15 residues. The CDR3 region is CASSVGGARDTEAFF. CDR3 DNA sequence: TGTGCCAGCAGTGTTGGGGGGGCGCGGGACACTGAAGCTTTCTTT.

V and J are TRBV5-4 and TRBJ2-3; 9 nucleotides line up with TRBD2. The CDR3 contains 16 residues. CDR1 SGHNT and CDR2 YYREEE come from the germline V gene (reference sequence). V dropped 4 bases and J dropped 4; count of bases not matched to a gene: 10. CDR3 protein: CASSPSGTSRADTQYF. In DNA form, the CDR3 reads TGTGCCAGCAGCCCTTCAGGGACTAGCCGCGCAGATACGCAGTATTTT.

The V and J genes are TRBV4-1 and TRBJ2-5; D possibly corresponds to TRBD1 (6 bases). The V end was cut by 4 bases, the J end by 2 bases, with 20 bases between. This CDR3 has 17 residues. Germline V gene sequence: CDR1 MGHRA, CDR2 YSYEKL. The CDR3 DNA is TGCGCCAGCAGCCGGGCTCCACAGGGACCCCTTCAAGAGACCCAGTACTTC. It codes for CASSRAPQGPLQETQYF.

The chain has TRBV6-5 and TRBJ1-2; D gene uncertain. The CDR3 spans 12 residues. The V end lost 7 bases, the J end lost 0 bases, and 6 bases lay between the germline ends. From germline, CDR1 is MNHEY and CDR2 SVGAGI. The CDR3 region is CASKESNYGYTF. The CDR3 region has the DNA TGTGCCAGCAAGGAGTCTAACTATGGCTACACCTTC.

This chain uses TRBV9 with TRBJ2-7, with D tentatively TRBD1 (6 bases). Trimming removed 0 bases at V and 6 bases at J, with 7 bases between. Germline V gives CDR1 SGDLS, CDR2 YYNGEE. The CDR3 is made up of 12 amino acids. The CDR3 region has the DNA TGTGCCAGCAGCGTAGAAGGGGGCGAGCAGTACTTC. Its translation: CASSVEGGEQYF. Looking up the rest from reference TRBV9 and TRBJ2-7 gives the full variable domain: DSGVTQTPKHLITATGQRVTLRCSPRSGDLSVYWYQQSLDQGLQFLIQYYNGEERAKGNILERFSAQQFPDLHSELNLSSLELGDSALYFCASSVEGGEQYFGPGTRLTVT.

The chain uses TRBV6-1 and TRBJ1-1; D is uncertain. V lost 3 bases to trimming and J lost 1 base, with 6 bases between them. In germline, CDR1 is MNHNS, CDR2 SASEGT. CDR3 size: 13 residues. In DNA form, the CDR3 reads TGTGCCAGCAGTGACGAGGAGAACACTGAAGCTTTCTTT. Translating it yields CASSDEENTEAFF.

The chain recombines TRBV9 with TRBJ1-2; D unclear. V dropped 3 bases and J dropped 8 bases, with 17 bases sitting between them. Germline CDR1 is SGDLS and CDR2 is YYNGEE. The CDR3 covers 14 residues. This CDR3 is CASSGAGSRYGYTF. The DNA of the CDR3 is TGTGCCAGCAGCGGGGCGGGGTCTCGTTACGGCTACACCTTC.

The V and J genes are TRBV5-1 and TRBJ2-7, with a tentative D call TRBD2 (7 bases). Germline values: CDR1 SGHRS, CDR2 YFSETQ. The CDR3 contains 16 residues. The V end was cut by 4 bases, the J end by 8 bases, with 25 bases between. CDR3 loop: CASSIREDSGVVKQYF. DNA of the CDR3: TGCGCCAGCAGCATTCGCGAGGACAGCGGGGTTGTCAAGCAGTACTTC.

This chain uses TRBV19 with TRBJ1-2; D is possibly TRBD1 (6 bases). V gave up 6 bases and J gave up 8 bases, with 19 bases separating them. Germline CDR1 LNHDA, CDR2 SQIVND (reference sequence). The CDR3 totals 14 residues. The CDR3 is CASSFIDRTRGYTF. The CDR3 bases are TGTGCCAGTAGCTTCATAGACAGGACCAGAGGCTACACCTTC.

CDR3: CASKGRGTYEQYF. Here the CDR3 DNA reads TGCGCCAGCAAGGGCAGGGGAACCTACGAGCAGTACTTC. V and J are TRBV5-1 and TRBJ2-7, with a tentative D call TRBD1 (6 bases). Trimming pared 6 bases from V and 2 bases from J, leaving 12 bases between. The CDR3 spans 13 residues. Germline V CDR1 and CDR2: SGHRS, YFSETQ.

This sequence joins TRBV15 and TRBJ1-2; no clear D. The V and J ends lost 1 base and 4 bases respectively, with 7 bases between them. The CDR3 is 13 amino acids. The germline CDR1 and CDR2 sequences are LNHNV and YYDKDF (reference sequence). The CDR3 sequence is CATSRGSRYGYTF. CDR3 sequence (DNA): TGTGCCACCAGCAGAGGTTCTCGCTATGGCTACACCTTC. The variable domain in full, with the rest retrieved from reference TRBV15 and TRBJ1-2, is DAMVIQNPRYQVTQFGKPVTLSCSQTLNHNVMYWYQQKSSQAPKLLFHYYDKDFNNEADTPDNFQSRRPNTSFCFLDIRSPGLGDTAMYLCATSRGSRYGYTFGSGTRLTVV.

V usage is TRBV19 and J usage is TRBJ2-1; 7 nucleotides match TRBD2. Looked up from germline, CDR1 is LNHDA and CDR2 is SQIVND (reference sequence). V shed 6 bases and J 5 bases; nucleotides not matched to a gene: 10. The CDR3 consists of 15 residues. The CDR3 reads CASSGGSGYHNEQFF. The CDR3 nucleotides are TGTGCCAGTAGCGGGGGGAGCGGATACCACAATGAGCAGTTCTTC.

This chain connects TRBV11-3 to TRBJ2-1; D ambiguous. Germline-derived CDR1 and CDR2 are SGHNT and YENEEA. V lost 1 base to trimming and J lost 6 bases, with 7 bases between them. The CDR3 sequence is 13 residues long. The CDR3 sequence: CASSLAKANEQFF. CDR3 nucleotides: TGTGCCAGCAGCTTAGCCAAAGCCAATGAGCAGTTCTTC.

This clone has a handful of counts. The CDR3 region is CATKRGPNTEAFF. CDR3 nucleotide sequence: TGTGCCACTAAGAGGGGGCCTAACACTGAAGCTTTCTTT. The V call is TRBV11-2, the J call TRBJ1-1; 7 nucleotides match TRBD1. V shed 10 bases, J shed 2 bases, and the junction held 7 bases outside the gene matches. CDR1 SGHAT and CDR2 FQNNGV come from the germline V gene. The CDR3 runs 13 residues.

This clone was detected only once. This chain links TRBV18 with TRBJ1-3; 7 bases are shared with TRBD1. The ends lost 2 bases at V and 1 base at J; junction bases unmatched: 5. CDR3 size: 16 residues. Germline V CDR1 and CDR2: KGHSH, LQKENI. CDR3 in DNA: TGTGCCAGCTCACCAGGACAGGTCAGGTCTGGAAACACCATATATTTT. Its translation: CASSPGQVRSGNTIYF.

The chain is built from TRBV5-1 and TRBJ2-7; a weak D match, TRBD2 (6 bases). The germline V and J ends were trimmed by 1 base and 5 bases, with 19 bases remaining between them. This CDR3 has 16 amino acids. CDR1 is SGHRS and CDR2 is YFSETQ in the germline V gene. The CDR3 region is CASSLYAGGAVNEQYF. The CDR3 nucleotides read TGCGCCAGCAGCTTGTATGCCGGCGGGGCAGTCAACGAGCAGTACTTC. The whole variable domain, filled in from reference TRBV5-1 and TRBJ2-7, reads KAGVTQTPRYLIKTRGQQVTLSCSPISGHRSVSWYQQTPGQGLQFLFEYFSETQRNKGNFPGRFSGRQFSNSRSEMNVSTLELGDSALYLCASSLYAGGAVNEQYFGPGTRLTVT.

This clone was observed a few times. The chain uses TRBV4-2 and TRBJ1-3; tentative D call: TRBD1 (5 bases). The CDR3 sequence is 16 residues long. The germline gives CDR1 LGHNA, CDR2 YNFKEQ. V lost 0 bases, J lost 4 bases, and 13 bases lay in between. This CDR3 is CASSQDSRVSGNTIYF. The CDR3 bases are TGTGCCAGCAGCCAAGATTCCAGGGTTTCAGGAAACACCATATATTTT.

This clone was observed a single time. The chain recombines TRBV19 with TRBJ2-3; 10 bases match TRBD2. This CDR3 contains 16 residues. The ends lost 3 bases at V and 2 bases at J; junction bases unmatched: 5. Germline loops: CDR1 LNHDA, CDR2 SQIVND (reference sequence). The CDR3 region has the DNA TGTGCCAGTAGTATCATAGCGGGGGGTTCCACAGATACGCAGTATTTT. Protein sequence: CASSIIAGGSTDTQYF.